A selection of T cell receptor beta chains follows, all from one sample in a study of vaccination effects on CD4 cells after COVID-19. Antigens for these TCRs are unknown. Only in-frame clones appear in the TCRdb table, and some are missing; sequencing was by immunoSEQ multiplex PCR. The data hold 45,000 to 60,000 clones, with more than 60% observed a single time. Sequencing used CD4+ T cells from PBMCs cultured without peptide, obtained before COVID-19 vaccination. All receptors derive from a human donor who received a COVID-19 vaccine. The CDR3 runs from the conserved cysteine through the conserved F or W. A D gene is named only where the DNA matches it firmly. Clone size is shown for a subset of rows, as once, few, many or a class of expanded clone.

size	V	D	J	CDR3	DNA
.	TRBV24-1	TRBD2	TRBJ2-3	CATSDLYPGLPGPDTQYF	TGTGCCACCAGTGATTTATACCCGGGACTACCAGGGCCAGATACGCAGTATTTT
.	TRBV10-1	.	TRBJ2-3	CASSGGQGVTDTQYF	TGCGCCAGCAGTGGAGGGCAGGGTGTTACAGATACGCAGTATTTT
.	TRBV5-1	.	TRBJ2-2	CASSWAGDTGELFF	TGCGCCAGCAGCTGGGCAGGGGACACCGGGGAGCTGTTTTTT
.	TRBV7-9	.	TRBJ2-5	CASSQRARGYQETQYF	TGTGCCAGCAGTCAGCGGGCGAGGGGGTACCAAGAGACCCAGTACTTC
.	TRBV6-5	.	TRBJ1-2	CASSYSSGASVGYTF	TGTGCCAGCAGTTACTCCTCGGGGGCCTCAGTTGGCTACACCTTC
few	TRBV27	.	TRBJ1-2	CASSFPGMRGYTF	TGTGCCAGCAGTTTCCCGGGCATGCGGGGCTACACCTTC
few	TRBV7-2	.	TRBJ1-5	CASSSVGGNQPQHF	TGTGCCAGCAGCTCGGTGGGGGGCAATCAGCCCCAGCATTTT
once	TRBV28	.	TRBJ2-1	CASSLPGYNEQFF	TGTGCCAGCAGTTTGCCAGGGTACAATGAGCAGTTCTTC
.	TRBV9	TRBD2	TRBJ2-1	CASSGGTSGGAFEQFF	TGTGCCAGCAGTGGAGGGACTAGCGGGGGGGCCTTTGAGCAGTTCTTC
.	TRBV15	.	TRBJ2-3	CAIGTLGTDTQYF	TGTGCCATCGGGACCTTAGGCACAGATACGCAGTATTTT
.	TRBV5-8	.	TRBJ2-3	CASPTNSLEAHSSDTQYF	TGTGCCAGCCCAACGAACAGCCTAGAAGCGCACTCGTCAGATACGCAGTATTTT
.	TRBV14	.	TRBJ1-1	CASTLHWGTEAFF	TGTGCCAGCACCCTACACTGGGGGACTGAAGCTTTCTTT
once	TRBV6-1	.	TRBJ1-2	CASSEFDYGYTF	TGTGCCAGCAGTGAATTCGACTATGGCTACACCTTC
.	TRBV5-1	.	TRBJ2-1	CASSLSLNEQFF	TGCGCCAGCAGCTTGTCTCTTAATGAGCAGTTCTTC
.	TRBV6-5	.	TRBJ1-5	CASTSGGGGNQPQHF	TGTGCCAGCACCTCCGGTGGGGGTGGCAATCAGCCCCAGCATTTT
.	TRBV19	.	TRBJ2-3	CASKPASSTDTQYF	TGTGCCAGTAAGCCCGCGTCCTCGACAGATACGCAGTATTTT
.	TRBV7-9	TRBD1	TRBJ2-6	CASRTGYSGANVLTF	TGTGCCAGTCGGACAGGGTACTCTGGGGCCAACGTCCTGACTTTC
once	TRBV5-3	.	TRBJ1-2	CARRIYTF	TGTGCCAGAAGGATCTACACCTTC
once	TRBV7-2	.	TRBJ2-3	CASKAGARLTDTQYF	TGTGCCAGCAAGGCGGGGGCAAGGTTGACAGATACGCAGTATTTT
.	TRBV6-2/TRBV6-3	.	TRBJ2-5	CASSYHPGRGPQETQYF	TGTGCCAGCAGTTACCACCCTGGTAGGGGCCCCCAAGAGACCCAGTACTTC
.	TRBV21-1	.	TRBJ2-5	CASSNGTSGGPRVGETQYF	TGTGCCAGCAGCAACGGGACTAGCGGGGGCCCGAGGGTTGGGGAGACCCAGTACTTC
.	TRBV10-3	.	TRBJ1-3	CAISARQLISGNTIYF	TGTGCCATCAGTGCGCGACAGCTTATCTCTGGAAACACCATATATTTT
.	TRBV10-3	TRBD1	TRBJ2-1	CAISGGPGTGDNEQFF	TGTGCCATCAGTGGGGGGCCCGGGACAGGAGACAATGAGCAGTTCTTC
.	TRBV6-5	.	TRBJ1-2	CASYRRNYGYTF	TGTGCCAGTTACAGGCGAAACTATGGCTACACCTTC
once	TRBV6-5	.	TRBJ1-5	CASSYKGGGAQPQHF	TGTGCCAGCAGTTACAAAGGGGGAGGGGCTCAGCCCCAGCATTTT
.	TRBV14	.	TRBJ1-6	CASSPYGQMNNSPLHF	TGTGCCAGCAGCCCCTACGGACAGATGAATAATTCACCCCTCCACTTT
.	TRBV2	.	TRBJ2-3	CASSDRARDTQYF	TGTGCCAGCAGTGATAGGGCGCGGGATACGCAGTATTTT
.	TRBV24-1	.	TRBJ2-3	CATSDLGGNTDTQYF	TGTGCCACCAGTGATTTGGGGGGGAACACAGATACGCAGTATTTT
.	TRBV18	.	TRBJ2-5	CASSPRTGEETQYF	TGTGCCAGCTCACCCCGCACAGGAGAGGAGACCCAGTACTTC
once	TRBV7-9	.	TRBJ1-2	CASSLGSSDYGYTF	TGTGCCAGCAGCTTAGGGTCGAGTGACTATGGCTACACCTTC
.	TRBV5-1	.	TRBJ2-5	CASSLLDQETQYF	TGCGCCAGCAGCTTACTAGATCAAGAGACCCAGTACTTC
.	TRBV18	.	TRBJ2-5	CASSPPNVQETQYF	TGTGCCAGCTCACCACCGAACGTCCAAGAGACCCAGTACTTC
.	TRBV15	TRBD1	TRBJ1-2	CATSRARGRHLYGYTF	TGTGCCACCAGCAGAGCCAGGGGGCGTCATCTCTATGGCTACACCTTC
.	TRBV10-3	.	TRBJ2-3	CATRIVSHTDTQYF	TGTGCCACCCGAATAGTGTCTCACACAGATACGCAGTATTTT
.	TRBV15	.	TRBJ2-1	CATSRDRINNEQFF	TGTGCCACCAGCCGCGACAGAATCAACAATGAGCAGTTCTTC
.	TRBV5-8	TRBD2	TRBJ2-1	CASPTPPGLAGASSYNEQFF	TGTGCCAGCCCGACGCCGCCGGGACTAGCGGGGGCCAGCTCCTACAATGAGCAGTTCTTC
.	TRBV24-1	.	TRBJ2-2	CATSDFRGIAGELFF	TGTGCCACCAGTGATTTTAGAGGGATCGCCGGGGAGCTGTTTTTT
.	TRBV5-1	.	TRBJ2-5	CASSLFQGIRETQYF	TGCGCCAGCAGCTTATTTCAGGGGATCCGGGAGACCCAGTACTTC
.	TRBV5-4	TRBD1	TRBJ2-6	CASSRQGTGANVLTF	TGTGCCAGCAGCCGACAGGGTACTGGGGCCAACGTCCTGACTTTC
.	TRBV6-5	.	TRBJ2-5	CASKVVGGQETQYF	TGTGCCAGCAAAGTTGTCGGGGGACAAGAGACCCAGTACTTC
.	TRBV24-1	.	TRBJ2-3	CATSDLQGGTDTQYF	TGTGCCACCAGTGATTTGCAAGGGGGCACAGATACGCAGTATTTT
.	TRBV7-3	TRBD2	TRBJ2-2	CASSLNSGVTGELFF	TGTGCCAGCAGCTTAAATAGCGGGGTAACCGGGGAGCTGTTTTTT
few	TRBV5-5	.	TRBJ1-1	CASSLELGTEAFF	TGTGCCAGCAGCTTGGAATTGGGCACTGAAGCTTTCTTT
.	TRBV5-1	.	TRBJ1-2	CASSFSNYGYTF	TGCGCCAGCAGCTTTTCGAACTATGGCTACACCTTC
.	TRBV6-2/TRBV6-3	.	TRBJ2-3	CASSYSDRNTDTQYF	TGTGCCAGCAGTTATTCGGACAGAAACACAGATACGCAGTATTTT
few	TRBV12-3/TRBV12-4	.	TRBJ1-2	CASSEGANYGYTF	TGTGCCAGCAGCGAGGGGGCTAACTATGGCTACACCTTC
.	TRBV7-2	.	TRBJ2-2	CASSFDLWGIDGELFF	TGTGCCAGCAGCTTCGACTTGTGGGGGATTGACGGGGAGCTGTTTTTT
.	TRBV7-2	.	TRBJ1-3	CASSLRDNSGNTIYF	TGTGCCAGCAGCTTAAGGGACAACTCTGGAAACACCATATATTTT
.	TRBV19	.	TRBJ1-1	CASSPLAGLNTEAFF	TGTGCCAGTAGTCCCCTCGCAGGGTTGAACACTGAAGCTTTCTTT
.	TRBV7-8	.	TRBJ1-1	CASSLEVEAFF	TGTGCCAGCAGCTTAGAAGTTGAAGCTTTCTTT
.	TRBV4-2	.	TRBJ2-3	CASSQELGAPDTQYF	TGTGCCAGCAGCCAAGAGCTGGGGGCCCCAGATACGCAGTATTTT
.	TRBV12-5	.	TRBJ2-4	CASQLAGLAKNIQYF	TGTGCTTCTCAACTTGCGGGGTTAGCCAAAAACATTCAGTACTTC
few	TRBV29-1	.	TRBJ1-3	CSVLGETGNTIYF	TGCAGCGTGTTAGGTGAAACGGGAAACACCATATATTTT
once	TRBV19	.	TRBJ2-3	CASSITSGDTQYF	TGTGCCAGTAGTATAACTAGTGGGGATACGCAGTATTTT
.	TRBV12-3/TRBV12-4	.	TRBJ2-3	CASSLAPDTQYF	TGTGCCAGCAGTCTAGCCCCAGATACGCAGTATTTT
.	TRBV12-3/TRBV12-4	.	TRBJ2-3	CASRGDTQYF	TGTGCCAGCAGGGGAGATACGCAGTATTTT
.	TRBV18	.	TRBJ1-6	CASSPSVGSPLHF	TGTGCCAGCTCACCATCGGTAGGTTCACCCCTCCACTTT
.	TRBV15	.	TRBJ1-4	CATSRDIFATNEKLFF	TGTGCCACCAGCAGAGACATTTTCGCAACTAATGAAAAACTGTTTTTT
.	TRBV11-2	.	TRBJ1-4	CASSLVGDGLNEKLFF	TGTGCCAGCAGCTTAGTGGGGGACGGCCTTAATGAAAAACTGTTTTTT
.	TRBV5-1	TRBD2	TRBJ2-5	CASSVGLAGGPETQYF	TGCGCCAGCAGCGTCGGACTAGCGGGGGGGCCGGAGACCCAGTACTTC